This T cell receptor (beta chain) was observed in a study of T-cell memory formation after mild COVID-19. This CDR3 comprises 15 residues. Between the trimmed V and J ends, which lost 10 bases and 3 bases, there was a span of 22 bases. Germline assignment: CDR1 ENHRY and CDR2 SYGVKD. Using its own MiXCR run on the 5' RACE reads, TCRdb lists one record per CDR3 protein. This sample has under 550,000 distinct CDR3 sequences, with roughly 18% found just once. The receptor's source is a man between 18 and 29 years old who had mild COVID-19 (a few samples of this study predate the infection). Cell type and time point are not known. V is TRBV10-3 and J is TRBJ2-7; D possibly uses TRBD1 or TRBD2 (7 bases each). The sample comprised PBMCs or a T cell subset sorted from them (not recorded which). CDR3 sequence: CATGGLGTANYEQYF. In DNA form, the CDR3 reads TGTGCCACCGGGGGGCTAGGGACAGCGAACTACGAGCAGTACTTC.